This T cell receptor beta chain was sequenced in a study of identical twins. This CDR3 comprises 15 residues. CDR1 and CDR2 from the germline V gene are SGHDN and FVKESK. V was pared by 1 base and J by 5 bases, with 11 bases between. TCRdb analysed the 5' RACE reads with MiXCR anew, one entry per CDR3 protein. The table includes roughly 240,000 distinct CDR3 sequences, roughly 7% detected once. There are a few counts of this clonotype. This sample was shared with a second study, whose subject was yellow fever vaccine responses in identical twins.

The V gene is TRBV14, the J gene TRBJ2-2; D ambiguous. Sequences were obtained from memory (CD45RO+) T cells sorted from blood. The source is a woman younger than 35 in good health. The CDR3 DNA reads as TGTGCCAGCAGCCAAGTTCGGTCGAGGACCGGGGAGCTGTTTTTT. It codes for CASSQVRSRTGELFF.